This T cell receptor beta chain was documented in a study of cytomegalovirus exposure and HLA in healthy donors (TCRdb year 2017). General notes on the study: According to an earlier analysis of around 600 of the donors, about 190 million T cells yielded 100 million or so unique TCR beta sequences and about 300 Gb of sequence data. Of the approximately 400 genotyped donors, more than 75% were placed in the genetic ancestry cluster associated with self-reported Caucasian donors. An early release covering just under 650 HLA-typed donors comprised 250 to 350 gigabases of sequencing data and around 85 million unique TCR sequences. The number of donors typed differed by locus, with roughly 620-630 for A, B, C, DRB1 and DQB1, around 500 for DQA1, nearly 610 for DPA1, and around 430 for DPB1. Across about 370 genotyped donors of the cohort, an average of about 240,000 unique TCR beta nucleotide sequences per donor were sequenced, and roughly a sixth of those sequences were non-productive. Rather than drawing on any new phenotypic data, the later analysis identified candidate immune exposures from TCR beta sequences and the way those sequences occurred across donors. Alongside the repertoire data, information on donor age, sex, ethnicity and CMV serostatus was compiled. In addition to the first cohort of several hundred subjects, a separate validation cohort of 120 different subjects was used. In an earlier analysis of a few hundred of the donors, high-throughput TCR beta sequencing was used to judge whether each TCR beta V gene segment behaved as functional or pseudogenic. HLA typing covered class I and class II loci at four-digit resolution. About 5 DR-DQ haplotypes were handled as single units for association and clustering, since linkage in the cohort was strong. The aim of the study was to test whether cataloging public T cell receptors could identify signatures of past pathogen exposure. A later analysis re-analyzed previously published TCR beta repertoires from roughly 690 donors and added high-resolution HLA genotyping to study TCR occurrence patterns. A later genetic analysis took genome-wide SNP genotypes for 398 of the 666 donors and used that subset as a discovery cohort. The study combined high-throughput TCR immunosequencing, statistical association of individual TCRs with disease status, and machine learning to predict cytomegalovirus infection status. Every discovery cohort repertoire had been produced on one sequencing platform. The study used immunosequencing to profile the T cell repertoires of approximately 630 subjects and linked those repertoires to cytomegalovirus serostatus. The investigation overall reported the following: Some IMGT-functional V segments, including TRBV6-2 and TRBV6-3, could not be told apart with the 87-base-pair reads, so those segments were excluded. A group of highly shared sequence variants was considered likely to be a technical artifact of the sequencing pipeline. While some public TCRs were present in many individuals, most TCR sequences turned up only very rarely across donors. In a later analysis, TCR association rates were found to vary across HLA loci, with the most associated TCRs seen for DRB1 alleles and the fewest for HLA-C alleles. The study listed 164 TCR beta chains as associated with cytomegalovirus. According to a later genetic analysis, donors in an Asian-associated ancestry cluster had fewer N-insertions in productive TCRs than the approximately 630-donor mean. Linkage disequilibrium might explain the correlated functional status among segregating V segments, but an unknown experimental factor could not be ruled out. In a later analysis, HLA-associated TCR beta chains showed more clonal expansion and lower generation probabilities than non-associated chains that were equally common. According to a later analysis, most CMV-associated TCR beta chains appeared to be HLA-restricted, and the HLA associations seemed to be driven largely by CMV exposure. In an earlier analysis of approximately 600 of the donors, most TCR beta V segments were observed in productive rearrangements about 87% or about 30% of the time, broadly matching IMGT annotations. Because some donors lacked HLA typing at each locus, the association tests relied only on the typed subset. The authors suggested that the approach could potentially be generalized to other disease states and immunological phenotypes. In vitro tests confirmed that three of the cytomegalovirus-associated TCR beta chains recognize cytomegalovirus antigens. In a later analysis, several top co-occurrence clusters were reported to appear linked to parvovirus B19, influenza, CMV and Epstein-Barr virus. The earlier analysis of nearly 600 of the donors excluded over 15 rarely observed V segments, including chromosome 9 orphons, because counts were too low. The only immune exposure information available for the cohort was CMV serostatus. In a later analysis, some 18,000 TCR beta sequences were associated with specific HLA alleles at a false discovery rate of 0.05. When HLA alleles, especially DR and DQ, strongly co-occurred, attributing TCR associations to individual alleles was difficult. The classifier was reported to diagnose cytomegalovirus status with high specificity and sensitivity in both the original and validation cohorts. Roughly uniform sequencing depth across donors was assumed in presence/absence analyses, although this assumption may not hold. A further reported finding was that TCR beta sequences accurately predicted the HLA-A and HLA-B alleles for most subjects in the first cohort. The cohort was sequenced for TCR beta chains only, and without alpha or paired-chain data the features that could be detected were limited. In a later genetic analysis, a missense DCLRE1C variant was associated with V-gene and J-gene trimming of TCR beta chains, and the association was replicated in an independent cohort.

The cohort was made up of roughly 670 healthy bone marrow donors. At the time of sampling, every cohort member was nominally healthy, though immune exposures that went unrecorded were likely present. The donor tested CMV seropositive, placing the donor among the roughly 300 seropositive members of the cohort. Each donor provided a peripheral blood sample, and peripheral blood mononuclear cells were used for TCR beta sequencing. Genomic DNA was extracted from the blood cell samples with the Qiagen DNeasy Blood Extraction Kit. Receptor libraries were prepared by the immunoSEQ multiplex PCR assay. For the multiplex PCR, a mixture combining 60 forward primers for TCR Vbeta segments and 13 reverse primers for TCR Jbeta segments was used. The CDR3 region of rearranged TCR beta genes was amplified from genomic DNA by a multiplex PCR assay. The amplified TCR beta libraries were sequenced on the Illumina HiSeq System as 87-base-pair reads. In the source study's methods: Across the 500 to 700 repertoires, a later analysis counted roughly 84 million unique TCR beta chains, roughly 11 million of which were shared by at least two donors. Raw reads were error-corrected and collapsed into unique sequences by a nearest-neighbor algorithm in which closely related sequences were merged to remove PCR and sequencing errors. To assign V, D and J gene segments, CDR3 sequences were aligned to IMGT reference sequences. For a sequence to be retained, at least a six-nucleotide match to both a V gene segment and a J gene segment was required. A rearrangement counted as productive if the CDR3 had no stop codons and remained in frame with V and J, and every other rearrangement counted as non-productive. Following IMGT convention, CDR3 was defined as the stretch from the second conserved V-encoded cysteine to the conserved J-encoded phenylalanine. In an earlier analysis of more than 550 of the donors, sequences lacking an unambiguous match to a single V gene segment were excluded. An earlier analysis of 587 of the donors called V segments functional above 56.7% productive rearrangements and segregating when the between-donor standard deviation exceeded 5%. A statistical classification framework was built for diagnosing cytomegalovirus status from the catalog of TCR beta chain sequences. V and J gene assignment, in a later analysis, came from comparing TCR nucleotide sequences with IMGT/GENE-DB human TR gene sequences. In a later analysis, CDR3 sequences and most-parsimonious VDJ recombination scenarios were assigned using the TCRdist pipeline. In a later analysis, each TCR beta chain was defined by its CDR3 amino acid sequence together with its V-gene family, and reads lacking a unique V-gene family were excluded. To address suspected cross-contamination and a sequencing artifact, a later analysis removed a few hundred highly shared, low-generation-probability nucleotide sequences. For each public chain, a later analysis derived a clonal expansion index from normalized ranks of inferred template counts within each repertoire. A later analysis computed generation probabilities with a VDJ recombination model fitted to out-of-frame rearrangements, and checked the results against IGoR. Hypergeometric tests were used in a later analysis to score TCR-TCR, TCR-HLA and TCR-CMV co-occurrence, with a repertoire-size bias correction applied to the TCR pairs. False discovery rates were estimated in a later analysis by permuting HLA or CMV assignments 20 times. In a later analysis, co-occurring TCRs were grouped using DBSCAN, with TCRdist sequence similarity added in when clustering inside HLA-allele-positive subsets. Repertoires with fewer than 30,000 or more than 120,000 public chains were left out of co-occurrence clustering, as were about 5 repertoires with anomalous nucleotide sharing. As stored in TCRdb, this immuneACCESS dataset retains in-frame rearrangements with V and J assigned. A fraction of the clones does not appear; measured against another copy, unresolved V genes explain less than half of the discrepancy, and the remainder lacks a known reason. The DNA was the basis for D and trimming; V, J and clone size are from that table. The sample table contains approximately 110,000 clones; only one count was recorded for 76% of them. Roughly 8% of the sample comes from the top ten.

To note about this clone: What antigen it recognizes has not been identified. No clone much larger than this one lies a single base away; base qualities are absent.

From cysteine to phenylalanine, the CDR3 is 11 amino acids long. The only DNA kept is the CDR3, 33 bases in frame from the first base. At the junction V is shortened by 3 bases and J by 5 bases, with 5 bases in between. The germline V gene supplies CDR1 SGDLS and CDR2 YYNGEE. The sequence was obtained from a woman in her forties or fifties in good health and CMV-seropositive. The chain was built from TRBV9 and TRBJ1-2, with the D gene call left open. Sequencing used PBMCs. For the CDR3, the sequence is CASSANYGYTF. The sequenced DNA: TGTGCCAGCAGCGCAAATTATGGCTACACCTTC.